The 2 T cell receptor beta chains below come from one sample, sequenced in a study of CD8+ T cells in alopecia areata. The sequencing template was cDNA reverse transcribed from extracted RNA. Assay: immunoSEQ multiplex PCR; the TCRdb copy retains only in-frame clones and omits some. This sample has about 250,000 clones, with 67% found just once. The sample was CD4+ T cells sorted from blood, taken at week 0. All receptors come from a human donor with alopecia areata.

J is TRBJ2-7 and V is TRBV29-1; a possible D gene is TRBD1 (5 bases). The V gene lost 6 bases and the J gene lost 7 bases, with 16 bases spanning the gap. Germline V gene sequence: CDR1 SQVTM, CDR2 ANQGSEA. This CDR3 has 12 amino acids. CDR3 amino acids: CSVEIRVGEQYF. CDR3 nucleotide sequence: TGCAGCGTAGAAATCAGGGTTGGGGAGCAGTACTTC.

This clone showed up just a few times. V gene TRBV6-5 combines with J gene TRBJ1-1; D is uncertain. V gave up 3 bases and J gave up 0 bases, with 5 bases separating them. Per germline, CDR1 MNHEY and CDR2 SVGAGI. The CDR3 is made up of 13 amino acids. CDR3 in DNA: TGTGCCAGCAGTTATCTAGTGAACACTGAAGCTTTCTTT. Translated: CASSYLVNTEAFF.